These 28 T cell receptor beta chains originate from one sample sequenced in a study of OX40 agonist ivuxolimab in advanced cancers. Sequencing was performed with immunoSEQ multiplex PCR; in TCRdb, only in-frame clones are kept and a portion is missing. Of around 60,000 clones in the sample, 92% were seen once. The sample was CD4+ or CD8+ T cells sorted from blood, taken in a trial of the OX40 agonist ivuxolimab. These receptors were taken from an adult with an advanced solid tumor such as melanoma, head and neck, liver or kidney cancer.

This chain links TRBV27 with TRBJ2-7, with TRBD1 matching over 7 bases. The germline V gene has CDR1 MNHEY and CDR2 SMNVEV (reference sequence). J lost 3 bases, V lost 5 bases, and 4 bases had no gene match. The CDR3 has 13 amino acids. In DNA form, the CDR3 reads TGTGCCAGCAGTCATGGGGACAGCTACGAGCAGTACTTC. Translated, it gives CASSHGDSYEQYF.

The V call is TRBV6-1, the J call TRBJ2-2, with 9 positions matching TRBD1. The CDR3 runs to 15 residues. The V gene's germline CDR1 is MNHNS and CDR2 SASEGT. V shed 1 base, J shed 5 bases, and the junction held 2 bases outside the gene matches. The CDR3 DNA follows: TGTGCCAGCAGTGAAGGGGACAGGGATACCGGGGAGCTGTTTTTT. Protein sequence: CASSEGDRDTGELFF.

This sequence joins TRBV13 and TRBJ2-3; 13 positions agree with TRBD2. Germline CDR1 reads PRHDT; CDR2 reads FYEKMQ (reference sequence). The CDR3 is made up of 17 amino acids. After removal of 4 bases from V and 0 bases from J, the junction contained 4 bases not matched to a gene. CDR3 in DNA: TGTGCCAGCAGCTCGGGACTAGCGGGACCCAGCACAGATACGCAGTATTTT. Encoded protein: CASSSGLAGPSTDTQYF.

V usage is TRBV2 and J usage is TRBJ2-7; D may be TRBD2 (6 bases). The CDR3 totals 15 residues. Germline lookup yields CDR1 SNHLY and CDR2 FYNNEI. The germline V and J ends were trimmed by 6 bases and 3 bases, with 18 bases remaining between them. The CDR3: CASSVPGSGDYEQYF. The DNA of the CDR3 is TGTGCCAGCAGCGTCCCGGGTAGCGGTGACTACGAGCAGTACTTC.

The chain uses TRBV4-2 and TRBJ2-7, with D unresolved. CDR1 LGHNA and CDR2 YNFKEQ come from the germline V gene. With 0 bases removed from V and 12 bases from J, the gap between germline ends came to 21 bases. The CDR3 covers 15 residues. CDR3 nucleotides: TGTGCCAGCAGCCAAGAAATCGGAATTAAGGCCGGTGCGTACTTC. Amino acid sequence: CASSQEIGIKAGAYF.

DNA of the CDR3: TGCGCCAGCAGCCAGTCGAGAGCGAACACTGAAGCTTTCTTT. Its translation: CASSQSRANTEAFF. This chain uses TRBV4-1 with TRBJ1-1, with unresolved D. The CDR3 sequence is 14 residues long. Per germline, CDR1 MGHRA and CDR2 YSYEKL. Deletions cut 3 bases from V and 1 base from J, with 9 bases between.

V and J are TRBV5-8 and TRBJ1-5; 7 bases line up with TRBD1. The CDR3 runs to 15 residues. The V gene end was trimmed by 1 base and the J gene end by 3 bases; junction bases not matched to a gene: 4. The germline CDR1 and CDR2 sequences are SGHTS and YDEGEE. CDR3: CASSLKGGINQPQHF. The CDR3 nucleotides are TGTGCCAGCAGCTTGAAAGGGGGCATCAATCAGCCCCAGCATTTT.

The sample holds one count of this clone. This rearrangement joins TRBV11-2 to TRBJ1-2, with 9 nucleotides matching TRBD1. This CDR3 comprises 15 residues. The V gene end was trimmed by 1 base and the J gene end by 4 bases; junction bases not matched to a gene: 4. Germline CDR1 SGHAT, CDR2 FQNNGV. The CDR3 coding sequence is TGTGCCAGCAGCTTAGGGGGACAGGGACTCTATGGCTACACCTTC. It codes for CASSLGGQGLYGYTF.

V gene TRBV29-1 combines with J gene TRBJ2-7; 7 nucleotides align to TRBD2. CDR1 is SQVTM, CDR2 ANQGSEA, per germline. The CDR3 sequence is 12 residues long. J lost 3 bases, V lost 3 bases, and 2 bases had no gene match. The CDR3 sequence: CSVERENYEQYF. The CDR3 bases are TGCAGCGTTGAGCGGGAGAACTACGAGCAGTACTTC.

This clone was found a few times. The chain carries TRBV5-8 and TRBJ1-1; D call uncertain. CDR1 is SGHTS, CDR2 YDEGEE, per germline. V lost 4 bases and J 2 bases, leaving 6 bases between the germline ends. The CDR3 runs 12 residues. Here the CDR3 DNA reads TGTGCCAGCAGCCCAGACAACACTGAAGCTTTCTTT. Its protein product is CASSPDNTEAFF.

The V and J genes are TRBV19 and TRBJ1-5; no firm D call. Germline-derived CDR1 and CDR2 are LNHDA and SQIVND (reference sequence). The CDR3 has 15 amino acids. V dropped 1 base and J dropped 3 bases, with 10 bases sitting between them. The CDR3 DNA reads as TGTGCCAGTAGTATAGTCGGAGAAGCCAATCAGCCCCAGCATTTT. Its protein is CASSIVGEANQPQHF.

The chain combines TRBV11-3 with TRBJ2-5; 8 bases fit TRBD1. Germline V gene data show CDR1 as SGHNT and CDR2 as YENEEA. After removal of 3 bases from V and 1 base from J, the junction contained 7 bases not matched to a gene. The CDR3 consists of 16 residues. The CDR3 reads CASSLRDRQIQETQYF. CDR3 nucleotide sequence: TGTGCCAGCAGCTTGCGGGACAGGCAAATCCAAGAGACCCAGTACTTC.

This clone turned up a few times. The V call is TRBV10-3, the J call TRBJ1-1; D might be TRBD1 (6 bases). This CDR3 comprises 12 residues. The V and J ends lost 11 bases and 1 base respectively, with 11 bases between them. The germline V gene encodes CDR1 ENHRY and CDR2 SYGVKD. CDR3 sequence reads: CASGTSNTEAFF. The DNA for the CDR3 is TGTGCCTCGGGGACATCGAACACTGAAGCTTTCTTT.

The rearrangement uses TRBV6-1 and TRBJ1-5, with a possible D match to TRBD1 (5 bases). The germline V and J ends were trimmed by 3 bases and 0 bases, with 15 bases remaining between them. There are 17 residues in the CDR3. Germline V gene lookup returns CDR1 MNHNS and CDR2 SASEGT. The CDR3, as DNA: TGTGCCAGCAGTGAGGCTTCGGGGGGATATAGCAATCAGCCCCAGCATTTT. Translating it yields CASSEASGGYSNQPQHF.

A note on this clone: Its ends do not fully match the called genes, so a read error is possible. The chain joins TRBV6-5 to TRBJ2-2; D could derive from TRBD1 or TRBD2 (9 bases each). The CDR3 spans 13 residues. Germline CDR1 reads MNHEY; CDR2 reads SVGAGI. CDR3 sequence reads: CAGGTGTTGELFF. DNA of the CDR3: TGCGCGGGGGGGACAGGGACCACCGGGGAGCTGTTTTTT.

The chain employs TRBV7-2 and TRBJ2-1; the match to TRBD2 covers 13 bases. Germline V gives CDR1 SGHTA, CDR2 FQGNSA. CDR3 length: 15 residues. V dropped 4 bases and J dropped 4; count of bases not matched to a gene: 1. CDR3 region: CASSWGLAGYNEQFF. The CDR3 nucleotides are TGTGCCAGCAGCTGGGGACTAGCGGGGTACAATGAGCAGTTCTTC.

The rearrangement joins TRBV11-2 to TRBJ2-7; 7 bases align to TRBD2. CDR1 and CDR2 (germline): SGHAT, FQNNGV. The CDR3 length is 16 residues. Germline trimming cut 5 bases from V and 3 bases from J; bases unmatched to any gene: 13. CDR3 coding DNA: TGTGCCAGCAGCCCCCCCGGGACTATCTACGGCTACGAGCAGTACTTC. Protein sequence: CASSPPGTIYGYEQYF.

V and J are TRBV5-1 and TRBJ2-1; TRBD2 aligns across 8 bases. This CDR3 spans 14 amino acids. Per the germline V gene, CDR1 is SGHRS and CDR2 is YFSETQ. The J segment lost 7 bases and the V segment lost 4 bases, leaving 7 bases of the junction unmatched. Here the CDR3 DNA reads TGCGCCAGCAGCCACTCCCCGGGAGGGAATGAGCAGTTCTTC. Translation gives CASSHSPGGNEQFF. Full variable domain (remainder filled in from reference TRBV5-1 and TRBJ2-1): KAGVTQTPRYLIKTRGQQVTLSCSPISGHRSVSWYQQTPGQGLQFLFEYFSETQRNKGNFPGRFSGRQFSNSRSEMNVSTLELGDSALYLCASSHSPGGNEQFFGPGTRLTVL.

The rearrangement links TRBV5-4 to TRBJ2-7; D may be TRBD1 or TRBD2 (5 bases each). There are 13 residues in the CDR3. Germline V lookup: CDR1 SGHNT, CDR2 YYREEE (reference sequence). V was shortened by 5 bases and J by 0 bases, with 9 bases between the two germline ends. The CDR3, as DNA: TGTGCCAGCAGATACGGGGCCTCCTACGAGCAGTACTTC. Residues: CASRYGASYEQYF.

This chain connects TRBV4-1 to TRBJ2-7, with D possibly matching TRBD1 (6 bases). Germline lookup yields CDR1 MGHRA and CDR2 YSYEKL. The CDR3 has 15 residues. Trimming took off 3 bases at V and 2 bases at J, with 14 bases between the two ends. CDR3 bases: TGCGCCAGCAGCCACCGACAGGACCTAACCTACGAGCAGTACTTC. Translating it yields CASSHRQDLTYEQYF.

The gene calls are TRBV19 and TRBJ1-2, with D hard to call. CDR3 size: 13 residues. Between the trimmed V and J ends, which lost 3 bases and 3 bases, there was a span of 8 bases. The germline V gene encodes CDR1 LNHDA and CDR2 SQIVND (reference sequence). The CDR3 coding sequence is TGTGCCAGTAGTATTACCCCCGACTATGGCTACACCTTC. Translation: CASSITPDYGYTF. Filled out from reference TRBV19 and TRBJ1-2, the complete variable domain reads DGGITQSPKYLFRKEGQNVTLSCEQNLNHDAMYWYRQDPGQGLRLIYYSQIVNDFQKGDIAEGYSVSREKKESFPLTVTSAQKNPTAFYLCASSITPDYGYTFGSGTRLTVV.

The chain employs TRBV6-5 and TRBJ1-5; TRBD1 might be the D (6 bases). V was clipped by 5 bases and J by 10 bases, with 18 bases between them. The CDR3 is 14 amino acids. Germline values: CDR1 MNHEY, CDR2 SVGAGI. CDR3 coding DNA: TGTGCCAGCAGTGAGAGGGGGGGGATAAATCCCCAGCATTTT. Translation: CASSERGGINPQHF.

This clone was seen just once. The DNA of the CDR3 is TGTGCCAGCTCACCCTCTACAGGAAACTCTGGAAACACCATATATTTT. It codes for CASSPSTGNSGNTIYF. The chain uses TRBV18 and TRBJ1-3, with a tentative D call TRBD1 (5 bases). This CDR3 region has 16 residues. Trimming cost V 3 bases and J 0 bases, with 12 bases left between them. From germline, CDR1 is KGHSH and CDR2 LQKENI.

The rearrangement links TRBV19 to TRBJ2-1; possible D gene TRBD2, 5 bases. Trimming took 5 bases from V and 7 from J, leaving 12 bases between them. The germline V gene encodes CDR1 LNHDA and CDR2 SQIVND (reference sequence). The CDR3 runs 13 residues. In nucleotides, the CDR3 is TGTGCCAGTAGTCCCACAGCGGCAAATGAGCAGTTCTTC. Residues: CASSPTAANEQFF.

This chain uses TRBV6-5 with TRBJ2-2, with D hard to call. Trimming cost V 10 bases and J 5 bases, with 8 bases left between them. The CDR3 totals 11 residues. Germline loops: CDR1 MNHEY, CDR2 SVGAGI. The CDR3 DNA sequence: TGTGCCATATCGAGGACCGGGGAGCTGTTTTTT. Translating it yields CAISRTGELFF.

The V call is TRBV5-6, the J call TRBJ2-5, with no clear D. The J call is in doubt because the DNA end fits TRBJ2-7 better. Germline CDR1 and CDR2: SGHDT and YYEEEE. The CDR3 extends over 12 amino acids. The CDR3 sequence: CASSFNRDEQYF. CDR3 in DNA: TGTGCCAGCAGCTTCAACCGAGACGAGCAGTACTTC.

The chain carries TRBV6-5 and TRBJ2-7; maybe TRBD2 (6 bases). Germline V gene data show CDR1 as MNHEY and CDR2 as SVGAGI. The germline V and J ends were trimmed by 1 base and 3 bases, with 10 bases remaining between them. This CDR3 has 14 amino acids. The CDR3 DNA sequence: TGTGCCAGCAGTTACTACACGGGGGACTACGAGCAGTACTTC. Its translation: CASSYYTGDYEQYF.

The chain couples TRBV10-3 to TRBJ2-7, with 8 bases aligning to TRBD1. CDR3 length: 15 amino acids. Losses at the gene ends were 2 bases for V and 5 bases for J; bases not matched to a gene: 8. The V gene's germline CDR1 is ENHRY and CDR2 SYGVKD. The DNA of the CDR3 is TGTGCCATCAGTGAGGGGAGGACAGGGACTGACGAGCAGTACTTC. Its protein product is CAISEGRTGTDEQYF.